This T cell receptor (beta chain) originates from a study of T cells in Graves' hyperthyroidism and ophthalmopathy. The CDR3 consists of 15 residues. Germline CDR1 and CDR2: ENHRY and SYGVKD. V lost 3 bases, J lost 3 bases, and 11 bases lay in between. Amplification targeted TCR beta CDR3 regions from RNA transcripts. First-round RT-PCR of the TCR CDR3 relied on the HTBI primer set. Via MiXCR, TCRdb re-called the multiplex PCR reads, giving one row per CDR3 protein. The table includes some 490,000 distinct CDR3 sequences, about 16% detected once. Clinical symptoms, serum thyroxine and TRAb, thyroid ultrasound and orbital computed tomography together formed the diagnostic basis.

The TCR sequence derives from a young woman with Graves' ophthalmopathy. J is TRBJ1-4 and V is TRBV10-3, with D perhaps TRBD1 (5 bases). Specimen: blood. CDR3 sequence: CAISEIPGPNEKLFF. Here the CDR3 DNA reads TGTGCCATCAGTGAAATCCCAGGGCCTAATGAAAAACTGTTTTTT.